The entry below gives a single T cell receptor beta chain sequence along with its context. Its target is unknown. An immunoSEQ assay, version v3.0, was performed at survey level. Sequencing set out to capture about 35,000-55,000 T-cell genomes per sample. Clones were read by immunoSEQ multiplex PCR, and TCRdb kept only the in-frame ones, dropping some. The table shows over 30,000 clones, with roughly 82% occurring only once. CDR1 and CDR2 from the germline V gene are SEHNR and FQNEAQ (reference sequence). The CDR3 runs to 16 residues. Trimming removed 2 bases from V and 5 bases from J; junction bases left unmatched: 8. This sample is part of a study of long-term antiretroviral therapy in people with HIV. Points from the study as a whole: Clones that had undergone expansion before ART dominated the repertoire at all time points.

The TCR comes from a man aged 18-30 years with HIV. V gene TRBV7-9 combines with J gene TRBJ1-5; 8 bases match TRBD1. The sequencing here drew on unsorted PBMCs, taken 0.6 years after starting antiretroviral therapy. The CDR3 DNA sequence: TGTGCCAGCAGCTTAAGGGGGACAGGAGGGCATCAGCCCCAGCATTTT. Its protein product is CASSLRGTGGHQPQHF.